This passage covers 10 T cell receptor beta chains from one sample sequenced in a study of cytomegalovirus exposure and HLA in healthy donors. The PCR made use of 60 Vbeta and 13 Jbeta primers. TCRdb's table, derived via immunoSEQ multiplex PCR, lists solely in-frame clones and lacks some. Of about 130,000 clones in the sample, roughly three quarters are singletons; the top ten hold roughly 2%. The sequenced sample was PBMCs. The source is a man between 25 and 39 years old in good health and CMV-seronegative.

The chain recombines TRBV5-1 with TRBJ1-3; no firm D call. Germline V gene sequence: CDR1 SGHRS, CDR2 YFSETQ. The CDR3 spans 16 residues. V shed 1 base and J shed 0 bases, with 11 bases lying between them. CDR3 loop: CASSLNEVRSGNTIYF. CDR3 nucleotides: TGCGCCAGCAGCTTGAACGAGGTTCGCTCTGGAAACACCATATATTTT.

This chain links TRBV5-1 with TRBJ1-2; maybe TRBD1 (5 bases). The CDR3 length is 15 residues. V was shortened by 0 bases and J by 8 bases, with 17 bases between the two germline ends. The germline V gene encodes CDR1 SGHRS and CDR2 YFSETQ. The CDR3 DNA reads TGCGCCAGCAGCTTGGATGTAGGCGGGGGTGGAGGCTACACCTTC. Its protein product is CASSLDVGGGGGYTF.

The chain couples TRBV5-1 to TRBJ1-1; weak D call: TRBD1 (6 bases). Trimming pared 3 bases from V and 2 bases from J, leaving 11 bases between. The CDR3 extends over 14 amino acids. Germline V gene sequence: CDR1 SGHRS, CDR2 YFSETQ. The DNA for the CDR3 is TGCGCCAGCAGCTCCGGACAGCAAAACACTGAAGCTTTCTTT. It codes for CASSSGQQNTEAFF.

V and J are TRBV28 and TRBJ1-1; tentatively, D is TRBD1 (6 bases). V was trimmed by 5 bases and J by 1 base, leaving 11 bases between them. Germline CDR1 is MDHEN and CDR2 is SYDVKM. This CDR3 is 14 amino acids long. CDR3 residues: CASSRGGGNTEAFF. Here the CDR3 DNA reads TGTGCCAGCAGTCGAGGGGGGGGGAACACTGAAGCTTTCTTT.

This clone was counted a few times. The chain recombines TRBV19 with TRBJ2-3, with D unclear. Germline CDR1 is LNHDA and CDR2 is SQIVND (reference sequence). The CDR3 contains 12 residues. Trimming took off 4 bases at V and 7 bases at J, with 9 bases between the two ends. CDR3 in amino acids: CASSNNYHTQYF. CDR3 coding DNA: TGTGCCAGTAGTAATAACTACCATACGCAGTATTTT.

The rearrangement links TRBV18 to TRBJ1-2, with TRBD1 matching 9 bases. The germline gives CDR1 KGHSH, CDR2 LQKENI. The V gene end was trimmed by 5 bases and the J gene end by 5 bases; junction bases not matched to a gene: 6. CDR3 length: 14 amino acids. The CDR3 spells CASSEDRGGYGYTF. For the CDR3, the DNA is TGTGCCAGCTCAGAAGACAGGGGGGGGTATGGCTACACCTTC.

This clone was counted only a few times. The sample carries other DNA sequences with the same CDR3. The chain carries TRBV4-1 and TRBJ2-7, with TRBD1 matching 8 bases. Germline CDR1 is MGHRA and CDR2 is YSYEKL. Trimming at V came to 3 bases and at J to 0 bases, leaving 4 bases not matched to a gene. This CDR3 has 15 residues. The CDR3 region has the DNA TGCGCCAGCAGCCAGGCCGGGACAGGCTCCTACGAGCAGTACTTC. Translated, it gives CASSQAGTGSYEQYF.

This clone has only a few counts. V is TRBV5-1 and J is TRBJ1-1, with TRBD1 matching 8 bases. Germline V CDR1 and CDR2: SGHRS, YFSETQ. V dropped 1 base and J dropped 0; count of bases not matched to a gene: 5. This CDR3 is 16 amino acids long. The CDR3 region has the DNA TGCGCCAGCAGCTTGCTTACAGGGGGGGTGAACACTGAAGCTTTCTTT. Amino acids: CASSLLTGGVNTEAFF.

Only a few counts were recorded for this clone. V is TRBV7-2 and J is TRBJ2-5; 8 bases agree with TRBD2. V lost 0 bases and J lost 5; bases outside the gene matches: 8. Germline V gives CDR1 SGHTA, CDR2 FQGNSA. This CDR3 is 16 amino acids long. CDR3 bases: TGTGCCAGCAGCTTAGCGCTCGCGGGAGGTCGGGAGACCCAGTACTTC. It specifies CASSLALAGGRETQYF.

This chain links TRBV5-1 with TRBJ1-5, with D uncertain. V was cut by 4 bases and J by 2 bases, with 10 bases left in between. This CDR3 region has 14 residues. Germline CDR1 SGHRS, CDR2 YFSETQ. For the CDR3, the DNA is TGCGCCAGCAGCCCGCTGGCCGGCAATCAGCCCCAGCATTTT. This translates into CASSPLAGNQPQHF.